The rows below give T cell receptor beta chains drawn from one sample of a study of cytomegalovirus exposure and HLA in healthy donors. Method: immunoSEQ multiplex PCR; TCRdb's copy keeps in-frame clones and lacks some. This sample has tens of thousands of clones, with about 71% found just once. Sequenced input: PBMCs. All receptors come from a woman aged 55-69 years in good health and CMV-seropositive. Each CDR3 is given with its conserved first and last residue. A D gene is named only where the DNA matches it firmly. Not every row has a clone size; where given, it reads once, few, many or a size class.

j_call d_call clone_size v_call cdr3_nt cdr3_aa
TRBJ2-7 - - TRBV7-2 TGTGCCAGCAGCTTAGGTGGGGGCGATACCGAGCAGTACTTC CASSLGGGDTEQYF
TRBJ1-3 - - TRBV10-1 TGCGCCAGCAGTGATCGACGGCGGGGATTTGGAAACACCATATATTTT CASSDRRRGFGNTIYF
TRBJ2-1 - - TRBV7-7 TGTGCTAGCAGCTCCTTACAGTCCTACAATGAGCAGTTCTTC CASSSLQSYNEQFF
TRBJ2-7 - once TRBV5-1 TGCGCCAGCACGCTTGGGGGGAGCTCCTACGAGCAGTACTTC CASTLGGSSYEQYF
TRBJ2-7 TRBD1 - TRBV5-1 TGCGCCAGCAGCTGGAGACAGGGATACGAGCAGTACTTC CASSWRQGYEQYF
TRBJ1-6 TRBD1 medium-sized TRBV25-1 TGTGCCAGCAGGGATGACAGGGCAGCGGATAATTCACCCCTCCACTTT CASRDDRAADNSPLHF
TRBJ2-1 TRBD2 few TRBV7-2 TGTGCCAGCAGCCGGACTAGCGGGGGGCCCTACTCCTACAATGAGCAGTTCTTC CASSRTSGGPYSYNEQFF
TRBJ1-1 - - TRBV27 TGTGCCGGCCATAATGGCAGGGGCACTGAAGCTTTCTTT CAGHNGRGTEAFF
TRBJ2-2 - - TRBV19 TGTGCCAGTAGTCCGGGGTGGGGTTCCGGGGAGCTGTTTTTT CASSPGWGSGELFF
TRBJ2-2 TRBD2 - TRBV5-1 TGCGCCAGCAAGTGGCTAGCGGGGGACGCCTCAGGGGAGCTGTTTTTT CASKWLAGDASGELFF
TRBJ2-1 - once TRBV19 TGTGCCAGTAGCCCCCCCGGCAGGGCCCACAATGAGCAGTTCTTC CASSPPGRAHNEQFF
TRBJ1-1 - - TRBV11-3 TGTGCCAGCAGCCACACAAGTAACACTGAAGCTTTCTTT CASSHTSNTEAFF